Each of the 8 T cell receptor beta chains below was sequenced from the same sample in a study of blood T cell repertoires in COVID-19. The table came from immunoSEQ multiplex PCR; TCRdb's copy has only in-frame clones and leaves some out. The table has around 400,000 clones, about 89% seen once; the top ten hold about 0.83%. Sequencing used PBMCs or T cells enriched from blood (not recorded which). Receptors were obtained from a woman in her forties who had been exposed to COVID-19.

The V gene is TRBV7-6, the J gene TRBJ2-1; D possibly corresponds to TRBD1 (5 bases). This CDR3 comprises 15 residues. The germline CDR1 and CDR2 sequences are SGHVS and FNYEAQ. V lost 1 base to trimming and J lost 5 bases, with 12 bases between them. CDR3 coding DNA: TGTGCCAGCAGCTTAGTCGCAGGGAACAACAATGAGCAGTTCTTC. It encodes CASSLVAGNNNEQFF.

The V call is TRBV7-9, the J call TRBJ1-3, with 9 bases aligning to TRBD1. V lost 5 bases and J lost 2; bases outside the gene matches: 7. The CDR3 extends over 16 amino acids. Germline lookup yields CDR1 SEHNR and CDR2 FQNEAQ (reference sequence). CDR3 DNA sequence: TGTGCCAGCAGCCCCTGGACAGGGGCAACTGGAAACACCATATATTTT. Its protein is CASSPWTGATGNTIYF.

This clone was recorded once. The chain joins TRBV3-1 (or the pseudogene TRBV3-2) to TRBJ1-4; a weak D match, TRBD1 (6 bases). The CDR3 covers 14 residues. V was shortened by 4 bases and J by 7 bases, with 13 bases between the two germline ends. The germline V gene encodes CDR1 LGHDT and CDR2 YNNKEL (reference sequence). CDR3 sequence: CASSPEQGTEKLFF. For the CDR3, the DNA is TGTGCCAGCAGCCCGGAACAGGGTACTGAAAAACTGTTTTTT.

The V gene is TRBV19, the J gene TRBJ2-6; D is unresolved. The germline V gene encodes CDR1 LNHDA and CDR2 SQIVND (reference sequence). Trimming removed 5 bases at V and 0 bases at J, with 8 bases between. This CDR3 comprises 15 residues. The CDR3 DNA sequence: TGTGCCAGTAGTCAACTTGACTCTGGGGCCAACGTCCTGACTTTC. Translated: CASSQLDSGANVLTF.

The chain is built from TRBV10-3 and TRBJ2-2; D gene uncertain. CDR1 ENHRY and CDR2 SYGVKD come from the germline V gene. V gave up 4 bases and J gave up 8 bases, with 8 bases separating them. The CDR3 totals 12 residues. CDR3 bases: TGTGCCATCAGTGCCGGCGGAGGGGAGCTGTTTTTT. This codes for CAISAGGGELFF.

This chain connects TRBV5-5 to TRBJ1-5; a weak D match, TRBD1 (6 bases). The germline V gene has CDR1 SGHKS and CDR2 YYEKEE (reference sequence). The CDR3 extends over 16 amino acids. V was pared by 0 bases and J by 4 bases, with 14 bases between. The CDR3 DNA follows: TGTGCCAGCAGCTTGGAAGTGACAGGCCGGAATCAGCCCCAGCATTTT. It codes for CASSLEVTGRNQPQHF.

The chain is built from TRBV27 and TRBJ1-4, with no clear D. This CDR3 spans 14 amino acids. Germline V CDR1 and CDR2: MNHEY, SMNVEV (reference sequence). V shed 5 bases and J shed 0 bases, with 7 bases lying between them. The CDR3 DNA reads TGTGCCAGCAGTCCCCTAACAACTAATGAAAAACTGTTTTTT. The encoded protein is CASSPLTTNEKLFF.

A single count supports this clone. The CDR3 is CASSGLAVTGELFF. CDR3 nucleotide sequence: TGTGCCAGCAGCGGGTTAGCAGTAACCGGGGAGCTGTTTTTT. The chain uses TRBV9 and TRBJ2-2; D gene ambiguous. Germline CDR1 SGDLS, CDR2 YYNGEE. The CDR3 is made up of 14 amino acids. Trimming shortened V by 3 bases and J by 5 bases, and 11 bases separated the two germline ends.